This TCR beta chain comes out of a study of shared clonotypes between healthy human individuals. Study-wide results and caveats: The study drew on few donors, limiting represented genetic and exposure-history diversity.

In the original processing: Junction-only sequences produced by ImmunoSEQ had no quality scores, so filtering differed. Measured with immunoSEQ multiplex PCR; TCRdb has only the in-frame clones, and not every one. V and J calls and clone size are copied from that table; D and trimming were computed from the DNA. The sample yields 450,000 to 500,000 clones, roughly 78% seen once. A word on this clone: Its antigen is still unknown.

Healthy HIV-negative adults with no recent acute infections or vaccinations were recruited as donors. For unsorted samples, genomic DNA was extracted from roughly 95 million PBMCs. The sequence derives from a woman in her 40s in good health. Some clones in this sample may be carry-over from other donors' samples. What was sequenced was PBMCs.

This CDR3 is CASSRLRLAGGRSYNEQFF. In DNA form, the CDR3 reads TGCGCCAGCAGCCGCCTTCGACTAGCGGGAGGGCGCTCCTACAATGAGCAGTTCTTC. The chain employs TRBV4-1 and TRBJ2-1; 14 nucleotides line up with TRBD2. The CDR3 loop spans 19 amino acids. Germline V lookup: CDR1 MGHRA, CDR2 YSYEKL. The ends lost 4 bases at V and 0 bases at J; junction bases unmatched: 8.